The 3 T cell receptor beta chains below all came from one sample that was sequenced in a study of blood T cell repertoires in COVID-19. Sequencing used immunoSEQ multiplex PCR; TCRdb keeps in-frame clones, though not all of them. The sample includes around 170,000 clones, roughly 90% of them seen just once. Sequenced: peripheral blood. These receptors originate from a man aged 55 to 70 with acute or convalescent COVID-19.

The gene calls are TRBV15 and TRBJ1-1; 8 positions agree with TRBD1. With V trimmed by 7 bases and J by 5 bases, 12 bases remained unmatched. The CDR3 runs to 15 residues. Germline CDR1 reads LNHNV; CDR2 reads YYDKDF (reference sequence). Here the CDR3 reads CATTQGGRGRTEAFF. The CDR3 DNA is TGTGCCACCACGCAGGGGGGCAGGGGGCGGACTGAAGCTTTCTTT.

This rearrangement joins TRBV12-2 to TRBJ1-1. TRBV12-2 is designated a pseudogene. The CDR3 covers 12 residues. The CDR3 reads CASRLFPSEAFF. As DNA, the CDR3 is TGTGCAAGTCGCTTATTTCCTTCTGAAGCTTTCTTT.

The chain employs TRBV4-1 and TRBJ2-5; maybe TRBD2 (6 bases). V was pared by 1 base and J by 5 bases, with 8 bases between. The CDR3 is made up of 13 amino acids. Germline CDR1 MGHRA, CDR2 YSYEKL. The CDR3 protein is CASSQVAAETQYF. The CDR3 nucleotides read TGCGCCAGCAGCCAAGTAGCGGCGGAGACCCAGTACTTC.